These 10 T cell receptor beta chains came from one sample sequenced in a study of T cells in women clearing cervical HPV infection. Data came from immunoSEQ multiplex PCR; TCRdb stores just in-frame clones and leaves some out. The sample's table shows about 20,000 clones. Sequenced input: blood buffy coat. Every receptor here comes from a woman between 18 and 70 years old with a cervical HPV16 infection that either progressed to CIN3+ or cleared (not recorded which).

The CDR3 bases that were read are TGTGCCAGCAGCTTAGAACGCGCAGGGTTA. Translated: CASSLERAGL. The full CDR3 protein is CASSLERAGLAFF. The chain employs TRBV7-2 and TRBJ1-1, with a tentative D call TRBD1 (5 bases). The CDR3 is cut off 3 residues early in the read; its end comes from the germline J gene. Germline CDR1 and CDR2: SGHTA and FQGNSA. The CDR3 runs 13 residues. Together with reference TRBV7-2 and TRBJ1-1, the CDR3 gives the full variable domain: GAGVSQSPSNKVTEKGKDVELRCDPISGHTALYWYRQSLGQGLEFLIYFQGNSAPDKSGLPSDRFSAERTGGSVSTLTIQRTQQEDSAVYLCASSLERAGLAFFGQGTRLTVV.

As concerns this clone: Read coverage stops 3 residues before the CDR3 terminus; the germline J gene supplies the remainder. The chain combines TRBV7-6 with TRBJ1-2, with D hard to call. CDR3 length: 16 amino acids. From germline, CDR1 is SGHVS and CDR2 FNYEAQ. CDR3 loop: CASSPRAGSSYNDYTF. The sequenced part of the CDR3 DNA is TGTGCCAGCAGCCCACGGGCGGGCAGCTCCTACAATGAC.

Remarks on this clone: The read stops 3 residues short of the end of the CDR3; the missing end is completed from the germline J gene. The V and J genes are TRBV20-1 and TRBJ2-7, with D maybe TRBD1 (6 bases). V lost 3 bases and J 0 bases, leaving 6 bases between the germline ends. The germline gives CDR1 DFQATT, CDR2 SNEGSKA (reference sequence). This CDR3 region has 12 residues. CDR3 amino acids: CSARGASYEQYF. The DNA read from the CDR3 is TGCAGTGCTAGGGGGGCCTCCTACGAG.

For this clone: The CDR3 end lies 3 residues beyond the end of the read and is filled in from the germline J gene. V gene TRBV6-2 or TRBV6-3 combines with J gene TRBJ1-1; 10 nucleotides match TRBD1. Germline V gene sequence: CDR1 MNHEY, CDR2 SVGEGT. This CDR3 comprises 16 residues. V gave up 5 bases and J gave up 3 bases; unmatched junction bases: 9. The CDR3 loop reads CASSPYAGTGDTEAFF. The covered CDR3 bases are TGTGCCAGCAGTCCTTATGCCGGGACAGGGGACACTGAA.

Points on this clone: The read gets to within 3 residues of the CDR3 end, and the germline J gene fills in the rest. This rearrangement joins TRBV19 to TRBJ1-2, with TRBD1 matching over 7 bases. Germline loops: CDR1 LNHDA, CDR2 SQIVND (reference sequence). The CDR3 spans 15 residues. CDR3 sequence reads: CASTEVGGSYNDYTF. The sequenced part of the CDR3 DNA is TGTGCCAGTACCGAGGTAGGGGGCTCCTACAATGAC.

Regarding this clone: The read ends 3 residues shy of where the CDR3 ends; the end is completed using the germline J gene. The chain recombines TRBV28 with TRBJ2-3; D may be TRBD2 (5 bases). The length of the CDR3 is 13 residues. Germline CDR1 is MDHEN and CDR2 is SYDVKM. V was cut by 6 bases and J by 5 bases, with 12 bases left in between. The CDR3 region is CASSSTRGDTQYF. Partial CDR3 DNA: TGTGCCAGCAGCTCTACTCGGGGAGATACG.

Turning to this clone: The read halts 3 residues ahead of the CDR3 end, with the missing end drawn from the germline J gene. V gene TRBV6-2 or TRBV6-3 combines with J gene TRBJ1-2, with TRBD1 matching 8 bases. Losses at the gene ends were 2 bases for V and 4 bases for J; bases not matched to a gene: 6. This CDR3 contains 15 residues. Germline assignment: CDR1 MNHEY and CDR2 SVGEGT. The CDR3 here is CASSYGAGGVYGYTF. The part of the CDR3 DNA that was read is TGTGCCAGCAGTTACGGGGCAGGGGGCGTCTATGGC.

As to this clone: From the germline J gene comes the end of the CDR3, since the read stops 3 residues before it. The chain links TRBV12-3 or TRBV12-4 to TRBJ2-7, with 10 bases matching TRBD1. V was pared by 2 bases and J by 1 base, with 5 bases of the junction left unmatched. The CDR3 is 16 residues long. CDR3 residues: CASSLFGDRGSYEQYF. The CDR3 DNA, read in part, is TGTGCCAGCAGTTTATTTGGGGACAGGGGATCCTACGAG.

On this clone itself: The CDR3 end is not reached by the read, which stops 3 residues before it; the germline J gene fills it in. The gene calls are TRBV20-1 and TRBJ2-5, with TRBD2 as a possible D gene (5 bases). This CDR3 has 14 amino acids. Trimming cost V 0 bases and J 4 bases, with 12 bases left between them. In germline, CDR1 is DFQATT, CDR2 SNEGSKA (reference sequence). The part of the CDR3 DNA that was read is TGCAGTGCTAGAGATTGGTCTAGCAGAGAGACC. Translated, it gives CSARDWSSRET. Given in full, the CDR3 is CSARDWSSRETQYF.

Regarding this clone: The read halts 3 residues ahead of the CDR3 end, with the missing end drawn from the germline J gene. The J gene is TRBJ2-1, the V gene TRBV4-2, with 7 bases identical to TRBD2. The CDR3 contains 16 residues. Germline V gene data show CDR1 as LGHNA and CDR2 as YNFKEQ. Losses at the gene ends were 4 bases for V and 5 bases for J; bases not matched to a gene: 11. CDR3 DNA, as far as it was read: TGTGCCAGCAGCCCCTCACCCGGGGGGTCGGACAATGAG. This gives the protein CASSPSPGGSDNE. The entire CDR3 protein is CASSPSPGGSDNEQFF.